This TCR beta chain was sequenced during a study of shared clonotypes between healthy human individuals. As originally analysed: Filtering was not the same, since immunoSEQ gave junction-only sequences without quality scores. Profiled with immunoSEQ multiplex PCR; TCRdb holds only in-frame clones, not every one. Clone size and V and J calls were adopted from that table, with D and trimming inferred from the DNA. The repertoire holds roughly 2.2 million clones, more than 85% seen once, with about 0.39% in the top ten. This CDR3 region has 17 residues. Between the trimmed V and J ends, which lost 4 bases and 2 bases, there was a span of 22 bases. The germline V gene encodes CDR1 SGDLS and CDR2 YYNGEE. General study findings and limits: Donors were few, which limited the genetic and exposure-history diversity represented.

About this clone: No antigen is known for it.

The chain employs TRBV9 and TRBJ2-7, with D perhaps being TRBD1 or TRBD2 (5 bases each). The sequence was obtained from a man between 18 and 35 years old in good health. Some clones in this sample may be carry-over from other donors' samples. The sequenced sample was naive CD4+ T cells from PBMCs. Subset indicated: CD45RA+ positively selected. CDR3 nucleotides: TGTGCCAGCAGCCCAACCGGGACCCCGGGGAACCCCTACGAGCAGTACTTC. This sequence encodes CASSPTGTPGNPYEQYF.